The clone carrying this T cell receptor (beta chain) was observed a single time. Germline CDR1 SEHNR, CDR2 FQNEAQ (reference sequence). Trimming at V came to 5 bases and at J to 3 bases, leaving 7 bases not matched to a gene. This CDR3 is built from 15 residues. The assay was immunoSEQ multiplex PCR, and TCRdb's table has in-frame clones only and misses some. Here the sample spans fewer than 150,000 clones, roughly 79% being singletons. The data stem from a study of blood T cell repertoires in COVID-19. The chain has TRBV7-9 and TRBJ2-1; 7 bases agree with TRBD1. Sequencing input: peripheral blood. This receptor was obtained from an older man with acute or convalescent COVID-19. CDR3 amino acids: CASSPGGYLYNEQFF. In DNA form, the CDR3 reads TGTGCCAGCAGCCCAGGGGGTTATCTCTACAATGAGCAGTTCTTC.